The TCR beta chain described here comes from a study of early T cells in non-severe SARS-CoV-2 infection. Overall study results and limits: VDJdb matching favored anti-spike CD8 responses, missing private and CD4 specificities.

This clonotype was picked up many times. No antigen is known for it. Unique molecular identifiers were attached to individual cDNA molecules. TCRdb re-called the 5' RACE reads with MiXCR, one entry per CDR3 protein. The profile shows about 35,000 distinct CDR3 sequences, around 5.4% of them singletons. The receptor was derived from an adult who was a healthcare worker with PCR-confirmed SARS-CoV-2 infection or an uninfected control (not recorded which). Sequencing used whole blood, obtained at baseline.

The CDR3 coding sequence is TGTGCCAGCAGGACTAGCGGGGGAAACACCGGGGAGCTGTTTTTT. The encoded protein is CASRTSGGNTGELFF. The gene calls are TRBV7-9 and TRBJ2-2; 12 nucleotides align to TRBD2. In germline, CDR1 is SEHNR, CDR2 FQNEAQ (reference sequence). The length of the CDR3 is 15 residues. After removal of 6 bases from V and 2 bases from J, the junction contained 1 base not matched to a gene.